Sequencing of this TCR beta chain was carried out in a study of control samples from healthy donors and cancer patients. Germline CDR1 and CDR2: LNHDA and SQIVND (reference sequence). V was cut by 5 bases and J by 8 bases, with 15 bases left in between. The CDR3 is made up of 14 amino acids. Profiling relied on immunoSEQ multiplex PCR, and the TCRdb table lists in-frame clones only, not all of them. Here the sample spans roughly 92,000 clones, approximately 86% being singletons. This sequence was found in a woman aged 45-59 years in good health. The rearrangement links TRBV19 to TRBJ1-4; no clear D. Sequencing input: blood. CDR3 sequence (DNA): TGTGCCAGTAGTGTTCGGGCGTTATCGGAAAAACTGTTTTTT. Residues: CASSVRALSEKLFF.